The 15 T cell receptor beta chains below all came from one sample that was sequenced in a study of beta chain features in type 1 diabetes. Overall study results and limits: Shorter TCRB CDR3s, moderately but significantly so, were found in Type 1 diabetes patients in all four CD4+ subsets.

Of the isolated RNA, all was reverse transcribed, and so the sequenced material was expressed TCRB transcripts. Profiling relied on immunoSEQ multiplex PCR, and the TCRdb table lists in-frame clones only, not all of them. The top ten clones hold about 0.6% of a sample with about 390,000 clones, 9.6% of them seen once. These receptors' antigens are unknown. The sample consisted of central memory CD4+ T cells from blood. Receptors originate from a man aged 30 to 45 with type 1 diabetes.

The V gene is TRBV10-3, the J gene TRBJ2-1; 10 bases fit TRBD2. Germline V CDR1 and CDR2: ENHRY, SYGVKD. There are 14 residues in the CDR3. The V segment lost 11 bases and the J segment 8 bases; nucleotides outside the gene matches: 12. CDR3 DNA: TGTGCCCTAAGGACAGAACTAGCGGGGCATGAGCAGTTCTTC. Its protein product is CALRTELAGHEQFF.

This clone was recorded many times. The chain is built from TRBV28 and TRBJ2-3; 9 positions match TRBD1. Trimming cost V 6 bases and J 4 bases; bases outside gene matches: 5. Germline CDR1 is MDHEN and CDR2 is SYDVKM. The CDR3 has 14 residues. The CDR3 spells CASSPGQGADTQYF. The CDR3 DNA reads as TGTGCCAGCAGCCCGGGACAGGGAGCAGATACGCAGTATTTT. Supplemented by reference TRBV28 and TRBJ2-3, the full variable domain reads DVKVTQSSRYLVKRTGEKVFLECVQDMDHENMFWYRQDPGLGLRLIYFSYDVKMKEKGDIPEGYSVSREKKERFSLILESASTNQTSMYLCASSPGQGADTQYFGPGTRLTVL.

The rearrangement links TRBV5-1 to TRBJ2-7, with D maybe TRBD1 (6 bases). Trimming took 6 bases from V and 3 from J, leaving 19 bases between them. This CDR3 is built from 15 residues. Germline V gives CDR1 SGHRS, CDR2 YFSETQ. This chain's CDR3 is CASNLYRAGGYEQYF. DNA for the CDR3: TGCGCCAGCAATCTATACAGGGCAGGTGGCTACGAGCAGTACTTC.

This chain links TRBV5-4 with TRBJ2-7; tentatively, D is TRBD2 (5 bases). This CDR3 has 15 residues. The V gene's germline CDR1 is SGHNT and CDR2 YYREEE (reference sequence). V lost 4 bases and J lost 2, with 16 bases in between. CDR3 loop: CASSPTGTLTYEQYF. DNA of the CDR3: TGTGCCAGCAGCCCTACGGGAACACTTACCTACGAGCAGTACTTC.

This clone was seen only a few times. V is TRBV9 and J is TRBJ2-5; D is perhaps TRBD2 (6 bases). The CDR3 has 16 residues. CDR1 and CDR2 (germline): SGDLS, YYNGEE. With 3 bases removed from V and 2 bases from J, the gap between germline ends came to 17 bases. CDR3 amino acids: CASSGSGGRGQETQYF. The CDR3 nucleotides read TGTGCCAGCAGCGGTAGCGGTGGGCGAGGACAAGAGACCCAGTACTTC. Full variable domain (outside the CDR3, taken from reference TRBV9 and TRBJ2-5): DSGVTQTPKHLITATGQRVTLRCSPRSGDLSVYWYQQSLDQGLQFLIQYYNGEERAKGNILERFSAQQFPDLHSELNLSSLELGDSALYFCASSGSGGRGQETQYFGPGTRLLVL.

This clone was observed a few times. In DNA form, the CDR3 reads TGTGCCAGCAGCCCTTCAGGACACCATAGCAATCAGCCCCAGCATTTT. Translating it yields CASSPSGHHSNQPQHF. The gene calls are TRBV9 and TRBJ1-5; D might be TRBD1 (5 bases). Germline V gives CDR1 SGDLS, CDR2 YYNGEE. The CDR3 length is 16 residues. The V end was cut by 4 bases, the J end by 0 bases, with 14 bases between.

This clone was seen a few times. One end of the junction does not line up with germline, which may come from a read error. Different DNA sequences within this sample yield the same CDR3. This chain links TRBV18 with TRBJ1-1; possible D gene TRBD1, 5 bases. The CDR3 length is 12 residues. The germline CDR1 and CDR2 sequences are KGHSH and LQKENI. CDR3 bases: TGCGCCAGCTCATTAGGGGATCTGCGAGCTTTCTTT. Residues: CASSLGDLRAFF.

This clone was seen a few times. The chain links TRBV5-1 to TRBJ2-1; 9 bases agree with TRBD1. The CDR3 is 14 amino acids. Germline CDR1 and CDR2: SGHRS and YFSETQ. V lost 3 bases and J lost 9; bases outside the gene matches: 7. CDR3 nucleotide sequence: TGCGCCAGCAGCTGGGGACAGGGCGAAGGTGAGCAGTTCTTC. Protein: CASSWGQGEGEQFF.

The chain uses TRBV15 and TRBJ2-1; a possible D gene is TRBD2 (8 bases). The CDR3 consists of 15 residues. Looked up from germline, CDR1 is LNHNV and CDR2 is YYDKDF (reference sequence). V was shortened by 7 bases and J by 3 bases, with 16 bases between the two germline ends. Here the CDR3 reads CATTPGGGLYNEQFF. In DNA form, the CDR3 reads TGTGCCACCACCCCGGGAGGGGGCCTCTACAATGAGCAGTTCTTC.

This chain joins TRBV2 and TRBJ1-2; 10 positions agree with TRBD1. V shed 6 bases and J 7 bases; nucleotides not matched to a gene: 2. There are 12 residues in the CDR3. Germline V gives CDR1 SNHLY, CDR2 FYNNEI. In DNA, the CDR3 is TGTGCCAGCAGAGGGACAGGGGTTGGCTACACCTTC. Protein sequence: CASRGTGVGYTF. The entire variable domain, with the rest obtained from reference TRBV2 and TRBJ1-2, is as follows: EPEVTQTPSHQVTQMGQEVILRCVPISNHLYFYWYRQILGQKVEFLVSFYNNEISEKSEIFDDQFSVERPDGSNFTLKIRSTKLEDSAMYFCASRGTGVGYTFGSGTRLTVV.

To note about this clone: One end of the junction does not line up with germline, which may come from a read error. The rearrangement uses TRBV4-1 and TRBJ2-6; D perhaps matches TRBD2 (5 bases). This CDR3 spans 15 amino acids. Germline loops: CDR1 MGHRA, CDR2 YSYEKL. This CDR3 is CASSPTTGRANVLTF. The CDR3 DNA sequence: TGTGCCAGCAGCCCAACAACCGGGAGGGCCAACGTCCTGACTTTC.

This sequence joins TRBV2 and TRBJ1-1; D gene uncertain. Germline V gives CDR1 SNHLY, CDR2 FYNNEI. The CDR3 runs 12 residues. V dropped 7 bases and J dropped 0 bases, with 6 bases sitting between them. The CDR3 here is CASNRLNTEAFF. CDR3 nucleotide sequence: TGTGCCAGCAACAGATTGAACACTGAAGCTTTCTTT.

This clone was picked up a small number of times. This chain links TRBV29-1 with TRBJ1-2, with a possible D match to TRBD1 (5 bases). There are 13 residues in the CDR3. V lost 3 bases and J lost 7, with 15 bases in between. In germline, CDR1 is SQVTM, CDR2 ANQGSEA. DNA for the CDR3: TGCAGCGTTGATGTACGAGGGGCGCTTGGCTACACCTTC. This encodes CSVDVRGALGYTF.

This chain uses TRBV20-1 with TRBJ2-7; D is uncertain. Germline V lookup: CDR1 DFQATT, CDR2 SNEGSKA (reference sequence). CDR3 length: 11 residues. Trimming took 5 bases from V and 7 from J, leaving 12 bases between them. The DNA for the CDR3 is TGCAGTGCTGTTTCTACTTGGGAGCAGTACTTC. Encoded protein: CSAVSTWEQYF.

This clone was seen ten or more times. The same CDR3 also results from other DNA sequences found in this sample. The chain uses TRBV5-1 and TRBJ2-3; D call uncertain. Trimming removed 0 bases from V and 6 bases from J, with 5 bases in between. From germline, CDR1 is SGHRS and CDR2 YFSETQ. This CDR3 is built from 12 residues. The CDR3: CASSLALDTQYF. The DNA of the CDR3 is TGCGCCAGCAGCTTGGCACTGGATACGCAGTATTTT.